The 32 T cell receptor beta chains below were found in one sample sequenced in a study of OX40 agonist ivuxolimab in advanced cancers. The data were produced by immunoSEQ multiplex PCR, yet TCRdb's version contains in-frame clones alone and is incomplete. The sample has about 79,000 clones, about 88% seen once; the top ten hold 10% to 15%. The starting material was CD4+ or CD8+ T cells sorted from blood, obtained in a trial of the OX40 agonist ivuxolimab. These receptors originate from an adult with an advanced solid tumor such as melanoma, head and neck, liver or kidney cancer.

The rearrangement links TRBV21-1 to TRBJ2-4; TRBD1 reflects the table's D call only, with no check against the DNA. TRBV21-1 is a recognized pseudogene. The CDR3 consists of 16 residues. The CDR3 protein is CASSKETGVAKNIQYF. Here the CDR3 DNA reads TGTGCCAGCAGCAAAGAGACAGGGGTAGCCAAAAACATTCAGTACTTC.

This clone was recorded only once. The CDR3 spells CASRGQVGNYGYTF. CDR3 in DNA: TGTGCCAGCAGGGGACAGGTTGGTAACTATGGCTACACCTTC. V usage is TRBV2 and J usage is TRBJ1-2; 8 bases are a match to TRBD1. Per germline, CDR1 SNHLY and CDR2 FYNNEI. V gave up 6 bases and J gave up 1 base; unmatched junction bases: 4. The CDR3 has 14 amino acids.

The chain uses TRBV6-5 and TRBJ1-5; D gene unclear. With 2 bases removed from V and 4 bases from J, the gap between germline ends came to 9 bases. Germline CDR1 is MNHEY and CDR2 is SVGAGI. The CDR3 covers 14 residues. The CDR3 nucleotides are TGTGCCAGCAGTTACGGTCAGATGAATCAGCCCCAGCATTTT. This translates into CASSYGQMNQPQHF.

This clone was recorded once. The V call is TRBV7-2, the J call TRBJ2-7; TRBD1 matches at 8 bases. J lost 6 bases, V lost 5 bases, and 9 bases had no gene match. CDR3 length equals 14 residues. The germline V gene has CDR1 SGHTA and CDR2 FQGNSA. The CDR3 loop is CASSLLQGVGEQYF. Here the CDR3 DNA reads TGTGCCAGCAGCCTCTTACAGGGGGTGGGCGAGCAGTACTTC.

This clone was seen only a few times. This chain links TRBV10-3 with TRBJ2-3; D perhaps matches TRBD2 (6 bases). The germline V gene has CDR1 ENHRY and CDR2 SYGVKD. The germline V and J ends were trimmed by 9 bases and 0 bases, with 10 bases remaining between them. The CDR3 spans 13 residues. This CDR3 is CAIRERSTDTQYF. CDR3 bases: TGTGCCATTCGGGAGCGCAGCACAGATACGCAGTATTTT.

This clone has a handful of counts. This chain links TRBV6-5 with TRBJ2-7; 9 bases map to TRBD1. The CDR3 spans 14 residues. V was clipped by 4 bases and J by 3 bases; unmatched bases: 4. Germline V gene lookup returns CDR1 MNHEY and CDR2 SVGAGI. The CDR3: CASSSRDRVYEQYF. CDR3 bases: TGTGCCAGCAGTTCCAGGGACAGGGTCTACGAGCAGTACTTC.

V and J are TRBV5-4 and TRBJ2-5, with 7 bases that match TRBD2. The CDR3 is 14 residues long. V was pared by 4 bases and J by 5 bases, with 8 bases of the junction left unmatched. Germline loops: CDR1 SGHNT, CDR2 YYREEE (reference sequence). CDR3 loop: CASSPEGRVETQYF. The CDR3, as DNA: TGTGCCAGCAGCCCTGAGGGGAGGGTCGAGACCCAGTACTTC.

This chain joins TRBV2 and TRBJ1-1; perhaps TRBD1 as D (6 bases). Trimming shortened V by 6 bases and J by 8 bases, and 13 bases separated the two germline ends. Germline CDR1 SNHLY, CDR2 FYNNEI. This CDR3 is 12 amino acids long. CDR3 DNA sequence: TGTGCCAGCAGGCCATACAGGGAAGAAGCTTTCTTT. Encoded protein: CASRPYREEAFF.

The V and J genes are TRBV19 and TRBJ2-1, with D possibly being TRBD2 (5 bases). The CDR3 is 12 residues long. With 8 bases removed from V and 14 bases from J, the gap between germline ends came to 19 bases. The germline gives CDR1 LNHDA, CDR2 SQIVND (reference sequence). The CDR3: CASSLGDYPEFF. The CDR3 coding sequence is TGTGCCAGTTCACTAGGCGACTATCCCGAGTTCTTC.

This rearrangement joins TRBV10-3 to TRBJ2-7; D is possibly TRBD1 (6 bases). V was pared by 5 bases and J by 2 bases, with 10 bases between. Germline values: CDR1 ENHRY, CDR2 SYGVKD. CDR3 size: 13 residues. The CDR3 sequence is CAISRTEPYEQYF. CDR3 nucleotide sequence: TGTGCCATCAGTAGGACAGAACCCTACGAGCAGTACTTC.

V is TRBV7-8 and J is TRBJ1-3, with TRBD1 matching 7 bases. The V segment lost 5 bases and the J segment 7 bases; nucleotides outside the gene matches: 11. This CDR3 region has 15 residues. The germline V gene has CDR1 SGHVS and CDR2 FQNEAQ. This CDR3 is CASSARDSGRNTIYF. DNA for the CDR3: TGTGCCAGCAGCGCACGGGACAGCGGTCGGAACACCATATATTTT.

The genes are TRBV9 and TRBJ2-2; tentatively, D is TRBD1 or TRBD2 (5 bases each). Germline assignment: CDR1 SGDLS and CDR2 YYNGEE. Trimming took off 4 bases at V and 2 bases at J, with 12 bases between the two ends. The CDR3 runs 15 residues. The CDR3, as DNA: TGTGCCAGCAGCTCCGGGACCTACAACACCGGGGAGCTGTTTTTT. Residues: CASSSGTYNTGELFF.

This clone was picked up one time. The V gene is TRBV7-9, the J gene TRBJ2-2, with D maybe TRBD1 (6 bases). The V end lost 4 bases, the J end lost 1 base, and 16 bases lay between the germline ends. Germline loops: CDR1 SEHNR, CDR2 FQNEAQ (reference sequence). The CDR3 is made up of 17 amino acids. The chain's CDR3 is CASSYGTLWQNTGELFF. The CDR3 nucleotides are TGTGCCAGCAGCTACGGGACACTTTGGCAGAACACCGGGGAGCTGTTTTTT.

V is TRBV27 and J is TRBJ2-3; D not resolved. V lost 8 bases to trimming and J lost 0 bases, with 24 bases between them. Germline values: CDR1 MNHEY, CDR2 SMNVEV (reference sequence). The CDR3 has 18 residues. The chain's CDR3 is CASVLQAKISPSTDTQYF. The DNA of the CDR3 is TGTGCCAGCGTTCTTCAGGCCAAAATTTCTCCTAGCACAGATACGCAGTATTTT.

The CDR3 here is CASSKGQGPLGNTIYF. For the CDR3, the DNA is TGTGCCAGCAGCAAAGGACAGGGACCTCTTGGAAACACCATATATTTT. The rearrangement links TRBV21-1 to TRBJ1-3; TRBD1 is the table's D call and was not checked against the DNA. TRBV21-1 is a pseudogene locus. This CDR3 is built from 16 residues.

The chain joins TRBV30 to TRBJ2-5, with 9 bases that match TRBD2. Trimming removed 3 bases from V and 5 bases from J; junction bases left unmatched: 10. Per germline, CDR1 GTSNPN and CDR2 SVGIG (reference sequence). CDR3 length: 15 amino acids. The CDR3 sequence: CAWRPGAGGRETQYF. CDR3 coding DNA: TGTGCCTGGAGGCCAGGAGCGGGAGGCAGGGAGACCCAGTACTTC.

The chain couples TRBV30 to TRBJ1-4; no clear D gene. V was clipped by 4 bases and J by 6 bases, with 6 bases between them. The CDR3 totals 11 residues. The germline gives CDR1 GTSNPN, CDR2 SVGIG (reference sequence). The CDR3 nucleotides are TGTGCCTGGAAAAGGGATGAAAAACTGTTTTTT. It translates to CAWKRDEKLFF. Full variable domain (missing parts from reference TRBV30 and TRBJ1-4): SQTIHQWPATLVQPVGSPLSLECTVEGTSNPNLYWYRQAAGRGLQLLFYSVGIGQISSEVPQNLSASRPQDRQFILSSKKLLLSDSGFYLCAWKRDEKLFFGSGTQLSVL.

This sequence joins TRBV18 and TRBJ1-2; 8 bases are a match to TRBD1. The trim removed 5 bases at V and 5 bases at J, leaving 10 bases unmatched. From germline, CDR1 is KGHSH and CDR2 LQKENI. The CDR3 is 15 amino acids. CDR3 amino acids: CASSSETGEKYGYTF. DNA for the CDR3: TGTGCCAGCTCATCCGAGACAGGGGAAAAATATGGCTACACCTTC.

This chain connects TRBV5-1 to TRBJ2-1; no clear D. Per the germline V gene, CDR1 is SGHRS and CDR2 is YFSETQ. V was pared by 2 bases and J by 5 bases, with 11 bases between. The CDR3 is 14 amino acids. CDR3 in amino acids: CASSFLSFDNEQFF. The CDR3 DNA reads TGCGCCAGCAGCTTCCTCTCCTTTGACAATGAGCAGTTCTTC. Filled out from reference TRBV5-1 and TRBJ2-1, the complete variable domain reads KAGVTQTPRYLIKTRGQQVTLSCSPISGHRSVSWYQQTPGQGLQFLFEYFSETQRNKGNFPGRFSGRQFSNSRSEMNVSTLELGDSALYLCASSFLSFDNEQFFGPGTRLTVL.

The V and J genes are TRBV6-1 and TRBJ2-7, with D hard to call. This CDR3 is 12 amino acids long. The V end was cut by 0 bases, the J end by 4 bases, with 4 bases between. The germline CDR1 and CDR2 sequences are MNHNS and SASEGT. The CDR3 spells CASSEAGYEQYF. The DNA of the CDR3 is TGTGCCAGCAGTGAAGCAGGTTACGAGCAGTACTTC.

The chain recombines TRBV7-6 with TRBJ1-4; tentatively, D is TRBD1 (6 bases). The CDR3 covers 15 residues. Trimming shortened V by 5 bases and J by 8 bases, and 18 bases separated the two germline ends. Germline values: CDR1 SGHVS, CDR2 FNYEAQ. The CDR3 nucleotides read TGTGCCAGCAGCGGTCTTACAGGGACGGGCGAAAAACTGTTTTTT. This translates into CASSGLTGTGEKLFF.

This clone was observed a single time. V gene TRBV5-8 combines with J gene TRBJ2-1; no reliable D call. Germline V CDR1 and CDR2: SGHTS, YDEGEE. V lost 4 bases and J lost 2, with 13 bases in between. The CDR3 runs to 15 residues. The CDR3 sequence is CASSKPGLPYNEQFF. CDR3 nucleotide sequence: TGTGCCAGCAGCAAACCGGGCCTCCCCTACAATGAGCAGTTCTTC. The whole variable domain, filled in from reference TRBV5-8 and TRBJ2-1, reads EAGVTQSPTHLIKTRGQQATLRCSPISGHTSVYWYQQALGLGLQFLLWYDEGEERNRGNFPPRFSGRQFPNYSSELNVNALELEDSALYLCASSKPGLPYNEQFFGPGTRLTVL.

CDR3 in amino acids: CASSARGTGDYEQYF. As DNA, the CDR3 is TGTGCCAGCAGTGCCCGCGGGACAGGGGACTACGAGCAGTACTTC. This chain joins TRBV2 and TRBJ2-7; 10 positions match TRBD1. The germline V gene has CDR1 SNHLY and CDR2 FYNNEI. CDR3 length equals 15 residues. V lost 4 bases to trimming and J lost 3 bases; unmatched junction nucleotides: 6.

The gene calls are TRBV5-6 and TRBJ2-3, with 11 bases matching TRBD2. The J segment lost 3 bases and the V segment lost 4 bases, leaving 13 bases of the junction unmatched. CDR3 length equals 18 residues. The germline V gene has CDR1 SGHDT and CDR2 YYEEEE. The CDR3 protein is CASSLGGVLAGVTDTQYF. CDR3 DNA sequence: TGTGCCAGCAGCCTAGGGGGCGTACTAGCGGGAGTTACAGATACGCAGTATTTT.

This rearrangement joins TRBV13 to TRBJ2-7, with 9 bases identical to TRBD2. This CDR3 spans 14 amino acids. Germline CDR1 and CDR2: PRHDT and FYEKMQ (reference sequence). Germline trimming cut 4 bases from V and 4 bases from J; bases unmatched to any gene: 5. This CDR3 reads CASSSRGGQYEQYF. The CDR3 DNA reads TGTGCCAGCAGCTCGCGGGGGGGGCAGTACGAGCAGTACTTC.

The V call is TRBV7-9, the J call TRBJ1-5, with a possible D match to TRBD1 (6 bases). Germline assignment: CDR1 SEHNR and CDR2 FQNEAQ (reference sequence). The CDR3 has 14 residues. V lost 1 base, J lost 9 bases, and 13 bases lay in between. CDR3 nucleotide sequence: TGTGCCAGCAGCTTAGGGGGGCCGGCCGGGCCCCAGCATTTT. Translating it yields CASSLGGPAGPQHF.

The chain combines TRBV19 with TRBJ2-1; TRBD2 matches at 11 bases. Germline V gene data show CDR1 as LNHDA and CDR2 as SQIVND (reference sequence). The CDR3 is made up of 15 amino acids. The V segment lost 4 bases and the J segment 2 bases; nucleotides outside the gene matches: 1. The CDR3 here is CASSTTSGTYNEQFF. The DNA for the CDR3 is TGTGCCAGTAGTACGACTAGCGGGACCTACAATGAGCAGTTCTTC.

The chain carries TRBV10-3 and TRBJ1-6; D might be TRBD1 (5 bases). The germline gives CDR1 ENHRY, CDR2 SYGVKD. V was shortened by 2 bases and J by 7 bases, with 6 bases between the two germline ends. The length of the CDR3 is 13 residues. The CDR3 DNA reads TGTGCCATCAGTGAGGGGGACAATTCACCCCTCCACTTT. It encodes CAISEGDNSPLHF.

The V gene is TRBV19, the J gene TRBJ2-5; 7 nucleotides agree with TRBD2. The DNA end favors TRBJ2-7, so the J call may be wrong. The CDR3 is 14 residues long. Germline values: CDR1 LNHDA, CDR2 SQIVND (reference sequence). The CDR3 DNA follows: TGTGCCAGTAGTATCGGGGGAGGGTCCTACGAGCAGTACTTC. This gives the protein CASSIGGGSYEQYF.

J is TRBJ2-7 and V is TRBV7-8; 7 bases line up with TRBD1. The J segment lost 7 bases and the V segment lost 5 bases, leaving 11 bases of the junction unmatched. The CDR3 has 14 amino acids. Germline V gene sequence: CDR1 SGHVS, CDR2 FQNEAQ. Here the CDR3 DNA reads TGTGCCAGCAGCAAGCGACAGGGACCCTTTGAGCAGTACTTC. It codes for CASSKRQGPFEQYF.

This chain uses TRBV5-1 with TRBJ2-5; 7 bases agree with TRBD1. CDR3 length: 16 amino acids. The junction had 14 bases not matched to a gene; V was cut back by 4 bases and J by 5 bases. Germline V gene sequence: CDR1 SGHRS, CDR2 YFSETQ. This chain's CDR3 is CASSTGTVGVGETQYF. CDR3 nucleotides: TGCGCCAGCAGCACCGGGACAGTAGGGGTGGGGGAGACCCAGTACTTC.

The genes are TRBV7-9 and TRBJ2-7; D possibly corresponds to TRBD1 (5 bases). Germline values: CDR1 SEHNR, CDR2 FQNEAQ (reference sequence). The CDR3 sequence is 13 residues long. The V and J ends lost 8 bases and 0 bases respectively, with 11 bases between them. The CDR3 DNA is TGTGCCAGCGGCTCACAGGACTCCTACGAGCAGTACTTC. Its protein is CASGSQDSYEQYF.